The rows below give T cell receptor beta chains drawn from one sample of a study of regulatory T cells in long-lasting Graves disease. One entry per CDR3 protein results from TCRdb running MiXCR on the multiplex PCR reads. The table has approximately 470,000 distinct CDR3 sequences, around 15% seen once; the top ten hold 12%. These data also formed part of another study, on T cells in Graves' hyperthyroidism and ophthalmopathy.

The sample in question was peripheral blood mononuclear cells (PBMCs), obtained at new diagnosis, from a patient treated with antithyroid drugs. Receptors were obtained from a man between 35 and 55 years old with Graves disease. Both conserved end residues are part of each CDR3. Each record gives: V gene, J gene, CDR3 protein.

V: TRBV2; J: TRBJ2-1; CDR3: CASNQWTTGRNEQFF
V: TRBV20-1; J: TRBJ1-1; CDR3: CSASRGTGLTNTEAFF
V: TRBV3-1; J: TRBJ2-2; CDR3: CASSQTRTSTGELFF
V: TRBV12-3/TRBV12-4; J: TRBJ2-2; CDR3: CASTPRLGANTGELFF
V: TRBV5-1; J: TRBJ2-7; CDR3: CASSWDRGEQYF
V: TRBV5-1; J: TRBJ1-1; CDR3: CASSEPGTPAFF
V: TRBV29-1; J: TRBJ2-1; CDR3: CSLRDRGNSEQFF
V: TRBV28; J: TRBJ2-2; CDR3: CASSPPSGRGTGELFF
V: TRBV10-3; J: TRBJ2-7; CDR3: CAISEPDGTYEQYF
V: TRBV29-1; J: TRBJ1-1; CDR3: CSVVLQGANTEAFF
V: TRBV15; J: TRBJ2-7; CDR3: CATSSPRSGREGEQYF
V: TRBV29-1; J: TRBJ1-2; CDR3: CSALEDYGYTF
V: TRBV20-1; J: TRBJ1-2; CDR3: CSPSGDIYGYTF
V: TRBV19; J: TRBJ2-5; CDR3: CASSRSKEETQYF
V: TRBV5-1; J: TRBJ2-1; CDR3: CASSLALAGDYNEQFF
V: TRBV28; J: TRBJ2-7; CDR3: CASTPPPGYEQYF
V: TRBV2; J: TRBJ1-2; CDR3: CASRVSGNPNGYTF
V: TRBV29-1; J: TRBJ2-3; CDR3: CSVRGAAASTDTQYF
V: TRBV28; J: TRBJ2-4; CDR3: CASSLGGEITKNIQYF
V: TRBV5-6; J: TRBJ2-1; CDR3: CASSLARAGGSSGRAIYNEQFF
V: TRBV5-5; J: TRBJ2-2; CDR3: CATRTLGSGTGELFF
V: TRBV3-1; J: TRBJ2-3; CDR3: CASSQERVGSWSTDTQYF
V: TRBV9; J: TRBJ1-2; CDR3: CASSPFAGGSDGYTF
V: TRBV20-1; J: TRBJ2-2; CDR3: CSASRTGGVAGELFF
V: TRBV4-1; J: TRBJ2-1; CDR3: CASSQGTSGTRFF
V: TRBV28; J: TRBJ2-7; CDR3: CASKDTGAVPEQYF
V: TRBV5-5; J: TRBJ2-3; CDR3: CASSLRLAGGSDTQYF
V: TRBV10-1; J: TRBJ2-1; CDR3: CASSESSAGNEQFF
V: TRBV6-2/TRBV6-3; J: TRBJ2-1; CDR3: CASTKGSWQFF
V: TRBV24-1; J: TRBJ2-2; CDR3: CATSDIGTNTGELFF
V: TRBV3-1; J: TRBJ2-1; CDR3: CASINRGSPGGQFF
V: TRBV5-1; J: TRBJ1-3; CDR3: CASSSDSSGNTIYF
V: TRBV12-3/TRBV12-4; J: TRBJ2-7; CDR3: CASFRDRGFGEQYF
V: TRBV11-2; J: TRBJ1-1; CDR3: CASSSRGVLNTEAFF
V: TRBV11-2; J: TRBJ2-7; CDR3: CASRGSGEHEQYF
V: TRBV5-1; J: TRBJ2-7; CDR3: CASSLQQGNEQYF
V: TRBV7-2; J: TRBJ2-5; CDR3: CASSLVLQTQYF
V: TRBV2; J: TRBJ1-1; CDR3: CADTSYSEAFF
V: TRBV6-1; J: TRBJ2-1; CDR3: CASNSPGFPYNEQFF
V: TRBV20-1; J: TRBJ2-7; CDR3: CSASSQAVSYEQYF
V: TRBV3-1; J: TRBJ2-1; CDR3: CASSPLGGHEQFF
V: TRBV6-1; J: TRBJ2-4; CDR3: CASTRGSGRNKNIQYF